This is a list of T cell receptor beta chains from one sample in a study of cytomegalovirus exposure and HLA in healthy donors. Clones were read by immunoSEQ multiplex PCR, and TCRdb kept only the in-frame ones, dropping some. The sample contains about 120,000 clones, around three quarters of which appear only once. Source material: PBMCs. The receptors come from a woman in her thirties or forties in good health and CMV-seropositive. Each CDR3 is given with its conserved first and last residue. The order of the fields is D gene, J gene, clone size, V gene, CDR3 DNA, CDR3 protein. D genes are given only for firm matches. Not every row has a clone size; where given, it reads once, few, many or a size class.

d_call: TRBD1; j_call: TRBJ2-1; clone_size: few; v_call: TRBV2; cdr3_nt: TGTGCCAGCAGCGGACAGGGAAACGTCTACAATGAGCAGTTCTTC; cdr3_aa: CASSGQGNVYNEQFF
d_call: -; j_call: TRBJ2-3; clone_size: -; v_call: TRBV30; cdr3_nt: TGTGCCTGGAGTCGGGGAGTCGGTACAGATACGCAGTATTTT; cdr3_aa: CAWSRGVGTDTQYF
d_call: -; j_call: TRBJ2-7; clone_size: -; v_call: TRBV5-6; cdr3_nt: TGTGCCAGCAGCTTGGTACCTCAGGGTTCGTACGAGCAGTACTTC; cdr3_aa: CASSLVPQGSYEQYF
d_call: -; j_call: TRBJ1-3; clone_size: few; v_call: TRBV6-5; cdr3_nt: TGTGCCAGCAGTTACCGACAGGGAAACACCATATATTTT; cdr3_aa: CASSYRQGNTIYF
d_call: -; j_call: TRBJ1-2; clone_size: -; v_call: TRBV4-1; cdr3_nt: TGCGCCAGCAGCCAAGAGTTGCGAGGTTATCCGGGCTACACCTTC; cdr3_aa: CASSQELRGYPGYTF
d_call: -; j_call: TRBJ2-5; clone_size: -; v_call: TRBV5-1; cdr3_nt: TGCGCCAGCAGCTCTGGGGGGGGGCTGGAGACCCAGTACTTC; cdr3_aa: CASSSGGGLETQYF
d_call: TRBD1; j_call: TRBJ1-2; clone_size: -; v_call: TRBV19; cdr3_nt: TGTGCCAGTAGTATGGAGGCCCCGGGACAGGGCGTCTATGGCTACACCTTC; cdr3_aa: CASSMEAPGQGVYGYTF
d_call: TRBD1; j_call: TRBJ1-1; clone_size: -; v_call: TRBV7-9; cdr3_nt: TGTGCCAGCAGCCGTCCCGGGACAGGTTGGGTCGTCTTT; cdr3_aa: CASSRPGTGWVVF
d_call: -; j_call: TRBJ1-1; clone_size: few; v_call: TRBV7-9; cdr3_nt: TGTGCCAGCAGCTACTCGGCCCAGACGGGGACTGAAGCTTTCTTT; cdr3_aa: CASSYSAQTGTEAFF
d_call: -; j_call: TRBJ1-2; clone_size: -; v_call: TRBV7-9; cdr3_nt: TGTGCCACCCCGATGAGCTATGGCTACACCTTC; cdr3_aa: CATPMSYGYTF
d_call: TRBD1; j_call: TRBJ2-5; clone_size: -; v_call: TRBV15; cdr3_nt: TGTGCCACCAGCAGAGCACGGACAGGGCAAGCGACCCAGTACTTC; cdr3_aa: CATSRARTGQATQYF
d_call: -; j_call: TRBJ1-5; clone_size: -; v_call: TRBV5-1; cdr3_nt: TGCGCCAGCAGCTTGGAGGGGCTCGATCAGCCCCAGCATTTT; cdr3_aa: CASSLEGLDQPQHF
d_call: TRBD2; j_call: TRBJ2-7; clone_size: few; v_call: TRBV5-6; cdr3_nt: TGTGCCAGCAGCTTGGAAGGACTAGCGAAGGTCACCTACGAGCAGTACTTC; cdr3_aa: CASSLEGLAKVTYEQYF
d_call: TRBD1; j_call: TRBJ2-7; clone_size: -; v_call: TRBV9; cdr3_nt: TGTGCCAGCAGCGTGGGGACAGGGGTGTACGAGCAGTACTTC; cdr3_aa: CASSVGTGVYEQYF
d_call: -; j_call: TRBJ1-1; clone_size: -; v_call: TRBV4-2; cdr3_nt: TGTGCCAGCAGCCAAGGCAGGCGTAATACTGAAGCTTTCTTT; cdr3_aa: CASSQGRRNTEAFF
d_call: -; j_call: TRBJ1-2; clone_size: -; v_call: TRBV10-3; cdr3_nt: TGTGCCATCAGTGCCGTTTCCGGACAGTCCTATGGCTACACCTTC; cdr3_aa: CAISAVSGQSYGYTF
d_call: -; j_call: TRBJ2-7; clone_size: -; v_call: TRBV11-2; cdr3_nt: TGTGCCAGCAGCTCGAACAAATTAGTGGGGCGCGAGCAGTACTTC; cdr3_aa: CASSSNKLVGREQYF
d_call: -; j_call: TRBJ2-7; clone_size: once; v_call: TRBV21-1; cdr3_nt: TGTGCCAGCAGCAACCGCGAACGGTCCTACGAGCAGTACTTC; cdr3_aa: CASSNRERSYEQYF
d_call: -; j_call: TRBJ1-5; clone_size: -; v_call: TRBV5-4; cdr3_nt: TGTGCCAGCAGCTTCAGGGGAAGCAATCAGCCCCAGCATTTT; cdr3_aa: CASSFRGSNQPQHF
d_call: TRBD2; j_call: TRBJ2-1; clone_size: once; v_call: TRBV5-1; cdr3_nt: TGCGCCAGCTCGGGTCGGAGCGGGAGTGTGAATGAGCAGTTCTTC; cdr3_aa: CASSGRSGSVNEQFF
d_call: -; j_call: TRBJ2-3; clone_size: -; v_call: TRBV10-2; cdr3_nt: TGCGCCAGCAGTGAGGCAAGGGGAGATACGCAGTATTTT; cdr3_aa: CASSEARGDTQYF
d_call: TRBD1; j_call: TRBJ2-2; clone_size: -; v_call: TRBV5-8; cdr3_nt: TGTGCCAGCAGCGTACCCGCCTATCGGACAGGTCACACCGGGGAGCTGTTTTTT; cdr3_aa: CASSVPAYRTGHTGELFF
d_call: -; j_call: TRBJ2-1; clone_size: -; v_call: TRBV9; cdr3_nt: TGTGCCAGCAGCGACCCGGGACTTCATAATGAGCAGTTCTTC; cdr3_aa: CASSDPGLHNEQFF
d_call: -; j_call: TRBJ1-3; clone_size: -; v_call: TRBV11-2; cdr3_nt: TGTGCCAGCAGCCTGCGGACAGCGATCGGAAACACCATATATTTT; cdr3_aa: CASSLRTAIGNTIYF
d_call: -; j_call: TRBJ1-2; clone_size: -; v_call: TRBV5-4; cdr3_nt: TGTGCCAGCAGCTTACCGGGGGGACGTAACTATGGCTACACCTTC; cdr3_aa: CASSLPGGRNYGYTF
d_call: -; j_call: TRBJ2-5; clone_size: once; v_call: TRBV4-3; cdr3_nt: TGCGCCAGCAGCCAAGTTAGCGGTCTTGAGGAGACCCAGTACTTC; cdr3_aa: CASSQVSGLEETQYF
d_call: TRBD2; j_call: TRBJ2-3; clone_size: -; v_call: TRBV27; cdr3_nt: TGTGCCAGCAGGGCGGGAGGGGGTGCAGATACGCAGTATTTT; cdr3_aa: CASRAGGGADTQYF
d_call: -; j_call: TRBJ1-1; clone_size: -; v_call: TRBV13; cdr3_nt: TGTGCCAGCAGCTTATTGGGGACACCATACACTGAAGCTTTCTTT; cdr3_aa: CASSLLGTPYTEAFF
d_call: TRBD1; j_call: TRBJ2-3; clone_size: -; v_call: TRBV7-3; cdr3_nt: TGTGCCAGCAGCTTAACGTCCAGGACAGGGTTGCTCGCAGATACGCAGTATTTT; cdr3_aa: CASSLTSRTGLLADTQYF
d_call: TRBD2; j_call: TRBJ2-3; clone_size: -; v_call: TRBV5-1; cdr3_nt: TGCGCCAGCAGCTCCAGGACTAGTAGTAAAGAAGATACGCAGTATTTT; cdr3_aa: CASSSRTSSKEDTQYF
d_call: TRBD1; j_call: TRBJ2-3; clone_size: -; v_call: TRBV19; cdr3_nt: TGTGCCAGCTCCGGGACAGGGATAACAGATACGCAGTATTTT; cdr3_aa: CASSGTGITDTQYF
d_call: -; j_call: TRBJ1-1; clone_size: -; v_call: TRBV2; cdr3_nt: TGTGCCAGCAGTGTTGGGCCGAACACTGAAGCTTTCTTT; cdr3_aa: CASSVGPNTEAFF
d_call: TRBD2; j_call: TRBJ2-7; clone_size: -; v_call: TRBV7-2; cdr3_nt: TGTGCCAGCAGCCCCCCTAGCGGGAGTTTCTACGAGCAGTACTTC; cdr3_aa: CASSPPSGSFYEQYF
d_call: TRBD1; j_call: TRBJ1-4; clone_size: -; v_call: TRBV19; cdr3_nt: TGTGCCAGTAGAGGGACAGCGGTGGCAACTAATGAAAAACTGTTTTTT; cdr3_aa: CASRGTAVATNEKLFF
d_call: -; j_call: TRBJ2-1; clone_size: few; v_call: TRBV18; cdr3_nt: TGTGCCAGCTCACCACTCGGCAATGAGCAGTTCTTC; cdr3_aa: CASSPLGNEQFF
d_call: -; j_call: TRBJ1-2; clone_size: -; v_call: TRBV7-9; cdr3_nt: TGTGCCAGCAGCCCCTCGGAGGGCTACACCTTC; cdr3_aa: CASSPSEGYTF
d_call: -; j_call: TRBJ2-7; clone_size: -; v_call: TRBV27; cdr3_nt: TGTGCCAGCAGTTCTACTGACTCCTACGAGCAGTACTTC; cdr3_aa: CASSSTDSYEQYF
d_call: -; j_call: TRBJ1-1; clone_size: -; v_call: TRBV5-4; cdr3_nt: TGTGCCAGCAGCTTGGGGGCAGGGCATCAAACTGAAGCTTTCTTT; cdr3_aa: CASSLGAGHQTEAFF
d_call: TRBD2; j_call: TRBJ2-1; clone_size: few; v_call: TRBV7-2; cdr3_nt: TGTGCCAGCAGTCCCGGACCTACTAGCGGGAGAAATGAGCAGTTCTTC; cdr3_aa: CASSPGPTSGRNEQFF
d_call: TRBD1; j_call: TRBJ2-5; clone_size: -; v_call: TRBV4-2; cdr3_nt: TGTGCCAGCAGCCAAGGGGACAGGGGGGCTAGGGAGACCCAGTACTTC; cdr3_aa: CASSQGDRGARETQYF
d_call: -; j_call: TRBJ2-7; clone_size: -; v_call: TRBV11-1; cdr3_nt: TGTGCTAGTCGGCGGGACTCGCGCTACGAGCAGTACTTC; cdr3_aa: CASRRDSRYEQYF
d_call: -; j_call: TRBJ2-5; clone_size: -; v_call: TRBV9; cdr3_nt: TGTGCCAGCAGCGTAGCCGGTATTCCTCAAGAGACCCAGTACTTC; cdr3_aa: CASSVAGIPQETQYF
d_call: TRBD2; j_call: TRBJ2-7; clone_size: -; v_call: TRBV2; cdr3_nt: TGTGCCAGCAGTGAACGGGGGGGAGGGGGAAACGAGCAGTACTTC; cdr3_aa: CASSERGGGGNEQYF
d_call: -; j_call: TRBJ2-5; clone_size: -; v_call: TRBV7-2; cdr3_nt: TGTGCCAGCAGCTTATCCCTAACCGAAGAGACCCAGTACTTC; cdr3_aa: CASSLSLTEETQYF
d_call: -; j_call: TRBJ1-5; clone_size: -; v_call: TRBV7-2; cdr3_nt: TGTGCCAGCAGCTTAGCGCAGGGCAGTAATCAGCCCCAGCATTTT; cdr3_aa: CASSLAQGSNQPQHF
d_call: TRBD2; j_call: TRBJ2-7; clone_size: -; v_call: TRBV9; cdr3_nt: TGTGCCAGCAGCTCCAGGACTAGCGGGAGTGGCGAGCAGTACTTC; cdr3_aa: CASSSRTSGSGEQYF
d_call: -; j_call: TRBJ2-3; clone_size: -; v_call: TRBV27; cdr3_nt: TGTGCCAGCAGTTCAACCGGGGTGACTAGCACAGATACGCAGTATTTT; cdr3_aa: CASSSTGVTSTDTQYF
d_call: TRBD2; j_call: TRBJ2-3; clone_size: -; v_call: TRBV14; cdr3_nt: TGTGCCAGCAGAGGCCCCGCGGGAGGGACCACAGATACGCAGTATTTT; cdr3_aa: CASRGPAGGTTDTQYF
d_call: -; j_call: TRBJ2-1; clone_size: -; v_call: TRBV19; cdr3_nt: TGTGCCAGTAGTATCCGGAATGAGCAGTTCTTC; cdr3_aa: CASSIRNEQFF
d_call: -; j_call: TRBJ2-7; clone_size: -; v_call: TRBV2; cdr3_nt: TGTGCCAGCATGACAGATTCCTACGAGCAGTACTTC; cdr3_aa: CASMTDSYEQYF
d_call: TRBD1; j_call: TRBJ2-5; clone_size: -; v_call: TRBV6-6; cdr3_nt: TGTGCCAGCAGGGACAGGGGAGAGACCCAGTACTTC; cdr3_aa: CASRDRGETQYF
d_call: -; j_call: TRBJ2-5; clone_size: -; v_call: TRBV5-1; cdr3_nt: TGCGCCAGCAGCTTGGGCGGGGCTTCTCAAGAGACCCAGTACTTC; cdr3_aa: CASSLGGASQETQYF
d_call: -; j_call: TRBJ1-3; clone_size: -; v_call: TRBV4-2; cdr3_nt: TGTGCCAGCAGCCAAGACAGGGTAGGATCTGGAAACACCATATATTTT; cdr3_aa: CASSQDRVGSGNTIYF
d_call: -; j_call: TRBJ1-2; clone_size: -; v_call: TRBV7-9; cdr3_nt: TGTGCCAGCAGCTTAGACAGCTCCTATGGCTACACCTTC; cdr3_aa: CASSLDSSYGYTF